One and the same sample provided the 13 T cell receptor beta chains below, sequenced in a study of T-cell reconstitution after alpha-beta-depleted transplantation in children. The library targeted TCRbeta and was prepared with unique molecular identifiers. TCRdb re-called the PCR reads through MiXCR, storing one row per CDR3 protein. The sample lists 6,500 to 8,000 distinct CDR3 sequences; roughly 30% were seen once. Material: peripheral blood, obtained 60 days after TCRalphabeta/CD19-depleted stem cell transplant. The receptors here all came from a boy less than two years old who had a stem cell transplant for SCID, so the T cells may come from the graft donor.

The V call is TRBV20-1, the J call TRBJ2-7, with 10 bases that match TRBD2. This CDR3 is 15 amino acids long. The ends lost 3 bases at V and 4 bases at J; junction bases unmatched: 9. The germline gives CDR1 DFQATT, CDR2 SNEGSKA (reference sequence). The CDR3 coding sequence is TGCAGTGCTAGGGCAGCGGGAGGGCCTATTTACGAGCAGTACTTC. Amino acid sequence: CSARAAGGPIYEQYF.

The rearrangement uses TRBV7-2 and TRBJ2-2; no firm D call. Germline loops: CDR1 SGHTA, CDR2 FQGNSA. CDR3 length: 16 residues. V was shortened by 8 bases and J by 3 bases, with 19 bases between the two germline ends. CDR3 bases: TGTGCCAGCTTTAGTAGGGCCCGAAGGGACACCGGGGAGCTGTTTTTT. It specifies CASFSRARRDTGELFF.

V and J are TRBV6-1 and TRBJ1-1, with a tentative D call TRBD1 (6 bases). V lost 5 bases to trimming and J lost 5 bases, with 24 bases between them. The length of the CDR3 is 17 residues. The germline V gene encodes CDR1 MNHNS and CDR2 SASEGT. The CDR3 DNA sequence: TGTGCCAGCAGTCTACGGAGGACTCAGGGACATAGGACTGAAGCTTTCTTT. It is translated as CASSLRRTQGHRTEAFF.

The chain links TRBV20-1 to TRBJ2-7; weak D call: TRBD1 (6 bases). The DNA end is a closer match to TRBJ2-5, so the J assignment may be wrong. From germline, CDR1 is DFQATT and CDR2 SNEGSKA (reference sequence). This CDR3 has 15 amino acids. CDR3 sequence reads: CSATTNRDTGETQYF. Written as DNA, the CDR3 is TGCAGTGCTACAACTAACAGGGATACGGGAGAGACCCAGTACTTC.

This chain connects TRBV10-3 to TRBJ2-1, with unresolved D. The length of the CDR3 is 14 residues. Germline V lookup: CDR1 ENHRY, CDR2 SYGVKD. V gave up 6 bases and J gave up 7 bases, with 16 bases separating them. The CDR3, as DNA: TGTGCCATCAGGCAGAAAGGACCTCATAATGAGCAGTTCTTC. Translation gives CAIRQKGPHNEQFF.

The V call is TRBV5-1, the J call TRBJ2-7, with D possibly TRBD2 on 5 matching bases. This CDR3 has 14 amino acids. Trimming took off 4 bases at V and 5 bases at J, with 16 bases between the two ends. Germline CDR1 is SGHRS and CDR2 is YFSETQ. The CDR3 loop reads CASSPGRGSNEQYF. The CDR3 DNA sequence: TGCGCCAGCAGCCCCGGACGGGGATCTAACGAGCAGTACTTC.

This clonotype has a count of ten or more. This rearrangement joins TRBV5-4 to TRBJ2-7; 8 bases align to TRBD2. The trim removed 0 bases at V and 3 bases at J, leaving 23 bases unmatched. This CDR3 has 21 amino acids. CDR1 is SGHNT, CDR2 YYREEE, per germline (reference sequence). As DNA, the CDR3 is TGTGCCAGCAGCTTGGAGTGGGCGGGGGGACTTCGCCCGACTAGTCACTACGAGCAGTACTTC. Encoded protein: CASSLEWAGGLRPTSHYEQYF.

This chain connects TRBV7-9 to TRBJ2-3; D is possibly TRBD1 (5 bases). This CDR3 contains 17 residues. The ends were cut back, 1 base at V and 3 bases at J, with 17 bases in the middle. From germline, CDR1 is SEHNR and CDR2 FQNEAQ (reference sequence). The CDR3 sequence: CASSLGKFRASTDTQYF. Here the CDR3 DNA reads TGTGCCAGCAGCTTAGGGAAGTTCAGGGCTTCGACAGATACGCAGTATTTT.

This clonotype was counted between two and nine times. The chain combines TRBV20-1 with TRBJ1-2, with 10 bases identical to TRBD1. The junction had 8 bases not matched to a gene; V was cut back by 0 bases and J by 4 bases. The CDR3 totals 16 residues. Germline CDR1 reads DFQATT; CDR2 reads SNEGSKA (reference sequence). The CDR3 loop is CSARDQGQGKTYGYTF. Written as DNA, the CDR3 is TGCAGTGCTAGAGATCAGGGACAGGGGAAGACCTATGGCTACACCTTC.

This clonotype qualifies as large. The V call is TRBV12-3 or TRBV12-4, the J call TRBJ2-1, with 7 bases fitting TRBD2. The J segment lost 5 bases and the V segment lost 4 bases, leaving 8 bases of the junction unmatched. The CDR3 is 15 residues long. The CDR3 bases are TGTGCCAGCAGTTACTTTAGCGGGCCCCACAATGAGCAGTTCTTC. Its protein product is CASSYFSGPHNEQFF.

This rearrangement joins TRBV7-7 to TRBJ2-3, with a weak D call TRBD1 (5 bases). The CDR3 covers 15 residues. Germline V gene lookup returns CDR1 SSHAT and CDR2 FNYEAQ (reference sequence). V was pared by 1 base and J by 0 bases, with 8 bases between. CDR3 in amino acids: CASSLGTHSTDTQYF. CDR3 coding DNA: TGTGCCAGCAGCTTAGGGACACATAGCACAGATACGCAGTATTTT.

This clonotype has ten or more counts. The CDR3 DNA is TGTGCCAGCTCACCAGGGCAGGGGTACACTGAAGCTTTCTTT. Protein product: CASSPGQGYTEAFF. This rearrangement joins TRBV18 to TRBJ1-1; D may be TRBD1 (6 bases). Trimming pared 2 bases from V and 3 bases from J, leaving 10 bases between. Germline CDR1 reads KGHSH; CDR2 reads LQKENI. The CDR3 is made up of 14 amino acids.

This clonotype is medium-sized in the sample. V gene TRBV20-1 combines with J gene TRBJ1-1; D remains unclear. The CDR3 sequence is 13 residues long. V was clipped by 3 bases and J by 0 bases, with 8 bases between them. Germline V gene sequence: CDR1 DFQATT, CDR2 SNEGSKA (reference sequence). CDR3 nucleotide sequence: TGCAGTGCTAGGGGCGGCTTGAACACTGAAGCTTTCTTT. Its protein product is CSARGGLNTEAFF.